What follows are 5 T cell receptor beta chains derived from one specimen sequenced in a study of T cell responses to AZD1222 COVID-19 vaccine. Data came from immunoSEQ multiplex PCR; TCRdb stores just in-frame clones and leaves some out. The data contain more than 95,000 clones, 85% to 90% of them singletons. The sample consisted of peripheral blood, taken 28 days after the second AZD1222 dose. The source of these receptors is an adult who received the AZD1222 COVID-19 vaccine.

This chain uses TRBV7-9 with TRBJ2-1; possibly TRBD2 for D (6 bases). Germline V CDR1 and CDR2: SEHNR, FQNEAQ (reference sequence). The CDR3 contains 19 residues. V lost 4 bases to trimming and J lost 0 bases, with 22 bases between them. The DNA for the CDR3 is TGTGCCAGCAGCTCCCCGGGCCCAGCGGGCATCAGCTCCTACAATGAGCAGTTCTTC. This gives the protein CASSSPGPAGISSYNEQFF.

The chain employs TRBV28 and TRBJ2-1; D possibly corresponds to TRBD2 (5 bases). The CDR3 contains 15 residues. Germline CDR1 reads MDHEN; CDR2 reads SYDVKM. The V end was cut by 6 bases, the J end by 1 base, with 13 bases between. Here the CDR3 DNA reads TGTGCCAGCAGCGACATACTAGGATCCTACAATGAGCAGTTCTTC. Amino acids: CASSDILGSYNEQFF.

The gene calls are TRBV5-1 and TRBJ1-1; D is ambiguous. The CDR3 covers 17 residues. Per the germline V gene, CDR1 is SGHRS and CDR2 is YFSETQ. The V end lost 4 bases, the J end lost 1 base, and 20 bases lay between the germline ends. The CDR3 sequence is CASSPHGVKGQNTEAFF. The DNA for the CDR3 is TGCGCCAGCAGCCCCCATGGTGTGAAGGGCCAGAACACTGAAGCTTTCTTT.

The J gene is TRBJ2-3, the V gene TRBV10-2, with 10 bases lining up with TRBD2. From germline, CDR1 is WSHSY and CDR2 SAAADI. V lost 5 bases, J lost 2 bases, and 7 bases stayed unmatched. The CDR3 has 16 residues. CDR3 sequence: CASSRRTSGNTDTQYF. The CDR3 bases are TGCGCCAGCAGTCGCAGGACTAGCGGAAACACAGATACGCAGTATTTT.

V is TRBV9 and J is TRBJ1-3, with D perhaps matching TRBD1 (6 bases). Germline CDR1 SGDLS, CDR2 YYNGEE. The CDR3 has 18 residues. The V gene lost 1 base and the J gene lost 1 base, with 18 bases spanning the gap. The CDR3 coding sequence is TGTGCCAGCAGCGTAAACTACCAGCAGGGGAGTTCTGGAAACACCATATATTTT. Its protein is CASSVNYQQGSSGNTIYF.